This is a list of T cell receptor beta chains from one sample in a study of early T cells in non-severe SARS-CoV-2 infection. TCRdb re-analysed the 5' RACE reads in MiXCR, keeping a single row per CDR3 protein. Among about 81,000 distinct CDR3 sequences listed, 11% to 15% were seen once. The sequenced material came from whole blood. The receptors derive from an adult who was a healthcare worker with PCR-confirmed SARS-CoV-2 infection or an uninfected control (not recorded which). Both conserved end residues are part of each CDR3. The D gene is left open where the match is weak. Clone size, where shown, is once, few, many, or a class for clones that have expanded.

v_call	clone_size	j_call	d_call	cdr3_nt	cdr3_aa
TRBV11-2	many	TRBJ2-7	TRBD2	TGTGCCAGCACCATGGCGGGGGGTTCCTACGAGCAGTACTTC	CASTMAGGSYEQYF
TRBV28	many	TRBJ1-5	-	TGTGCCAGCAGTTCGCGACAAGTCGATCAGCCCCAGCATTTT	CASSSRQVDQPQHF
TRBV7-3	-	TRBJ1-2	TRBD1	TGTGCCAGCAGCTTTGGGACAGCCAAAAACCCACATGGCTACACCTTC	CASSFGTAKNPHGYTF
TRBV29-1	-	TRBJ1-4	-	TGCAGCGGGCGGGGGGCTAATGAAAAACTGTTTTTT	CSGRGANEKLFF
TRBV29-1	many	TRBJ1-4	TRBD1	TGCAGCGCAATCTCCGGGACAGTAGCAACTAATGAAAAACTGTTTTTT	CSAISGTVATNEKLFF
TRBV6-5	few	TRBJ2-1	TRBD2	TGTGCCAGCAGTTTGGGACTAGCCAATGAGCAGTTCTTC	CASSLGLANEQFF
TRBV1	few	TRBJ1-4	-	TGCACCAGCAGCCAAGATCCCGGGGGCTCACCTAATGAAAAACTGTTTTTT	CTSSQDPGGSPNEKLFF
TRBV4-3	few	TRBJ2-6	-	TGCGCCAGCAGCCAAGAGGGGGCCATCTCTGGGGCCAACGTCCTGACTTTC	CASSQEGAISGANVLTF
TRBV6-5	-	TRBJ2-7	TRBD2	TGTGCCAGCACCTTCAGCGGGGGGACCTACGAGCAGTACTTC	CASTFSGGTYEQYF
TRBV13	few	TRBJ2-5	-	TGTGCCAGCAGCTTAGGGGGGTTTGAGGAGACCCAGTACTTC	CASSLGGFEETQYF
TRBV5-4	-	TRBJ2-3	TRBD1	TGTGCCAGCAGCATACGGACAGGGTCAGATACGCAGTATTTT	CASSIRTGSDTQYF
TRBV28	many	TRBJ2-7	-	TGTGCCAGCAGTCGTCTTAACGGTGCCGAGCAGTACTTC	CASSRLNGAEQYF
TRBV11-1	-	TRBJ2-7	TRBD1	TGTGCCAGCAGCAATAGGAACAGGGGCGGATCCTACGAGCAGTACTTC	CASSNRNRGGSYEQYF
TRBV6-6	few	TRBJ1-5	-	TGTGCCAGCAGTTATCTGGGAGTAGGCAATCAGCCCCAGCATTTT	CASSYLGVGNQPQHF
TRBV20-1	-	TRBJ2-2	TRBD2	TGCAGTGCCAGCCTAGCGGGAGCCCTCACCGGGGAGCTGTTTTTT	CSASLAGALTGELFF
TRBV28	-	TRBJ2-3	TRBD1	TGTGCCAGCAGTACACCGATTAGTAAACAGGGGACCACAGATACGCAGTATTTT	CASSTPISKQGTTDTQYF
TRBV28	few	TRBJ2-4	TRBD1	TGTGCCAGCAGTGCACTACTCTCAGACAGGGGCATTCAGTACTTC	CASSALLSDRGIQYF
TRBV19	few	TRBJ2-7	TRBD1	TGTGCCAGTAGTATAGGAACGGGACAGTCATCAGAGCAGTACTTC	CASSIGTGQSSEQYF
TRBV29-1	few	TRBJ2-5	-	TGCAGCGTTCGGTCCGGGGCTGGAGAGACCCAGTACTTC	CSVRSGAGETQYF
TRBV7-2	many	TRBJ2-2	-	TGTGCCAGCAGCTTACTTGGTGCGAACACCGGGGAGCTGTTTTTT	CASSLLGANTGELFF
TRBV7-2	-	TRBJ2-7	-	TGTGCCAGCAGCTTACTAGGACCAAACTACGAGCAGTACTTC	CASSLLGPNYEQYF
TRBV12-3/TRBV12-4	many	TRBJ2-2	-	TGTGCCAGCAGCCTGGGTCCGAGGGAGCTGTTTTTT	CASSLGPRELFF
TRBV29-1	many	TRBJ1-4	-	TGCAGCGTTGGGGAAATGAGTGAAAAACTGTTTTTT	CSVGEMSEKLFF
TRBV7-2	many	TRBJ2-3	TRBD2	TGTGCCAGCAGCTTGCTAGCGGGTAGCACAGATACGCAGTATTTT	CASSLLAGSTDTQYF
TRBV28	few	TRBJ2-2	TRBD2	TGTGCCAGCAGTTTAAGCGGGGGCGGCACCGGGGAGCTGTTTTTT	CASSLSGGGTGELFF
TRBV9	many	TRBJ2-1	-	TGTGCCAGCAGCGTCCAGTGGGCGGCGGGTAGCGGTGAGCAGTTCTTC	CASSVQWAAGSGEQFF
TRBV7-2	-	TRBJ1-2	TRBD1	TGTGCCAGCAGATTTACGACAGGGGGCGGTCTAAGTGGCTACACCTTC	CASRFTTGGGLSGYTF
TRBV18	-	TRBJ1-5	-	TGTGCCAGCTCACCACTTAACTGGCAGCCCCAGCATTTT	CASSPLNWQPQHF
TRBV7-2	few	TRBJ2-4	-	TGTGCCAGCAGCTTGGCGAGGGTAGAGGGTGAGAATCAGTACTTC	CASSLARVEGENQYF
TRBV5-6	-	TRBJ2-7	-	TGTGCCAGCAGCTTGGCGGGACTGTCCTACGAGCAGTACTTC	CASSLAGLSYEQYF
TRBV7-6	few	TRBJ2-3	-	TGTGCCAGCAGCTTAGTCGCCCCCACAGATACGCAGTATTTT	CASSLVAPTDTQYF
TRBV6-5	few	TRBJ2-3	-	TGTGCCAGCAGTCTATCTACTCTCCCCCCCTCAGATACGCAGTATTTT	CASSLSTLPPSDTQYF
TRBV19	-	TRBJ1-6	TRBD1	TGTGCCAGTAACCCCCGGACAGGTGCAGGATCACCCCTCCACTTT	CASNPRTGAGSPLHF
TRBV5-1	-	TRBJ1-2	-	TGCGCCAGCAGCATTGCAGGCGACCTTAACTATGGCTACACCTTC	CASSIAGDLNYGYTF
TRBV7-2	many	TRBJ2-3	-	TGTGCCAGCAGCATCCAGCGACCTACGCAGTATTTT	CASSIQRPTQYF
TRBV18	few	TRBJ1-3	-	TGTGCCAGCTCACCGAAGGACACGGTTTCTGGAAACACCATATATTTT	CASSPKDTVSGNTIYF
TRBV7-8	few	TRBJ2-7	-	TGTGCCAGCACCCAGGCTACCTCCTACGAGCAGTACTTC	CASTQATSYEQYF
TRBV29-1	few	TRBJ1-1	-	TGCAGCGTTGCGCTGGCAGGGTTCACTGAAGCTTTCTTT	CSVALAGFTEAFF
TRBV12-3/TRBV12-4	-	TRBJ2-1	TRBD1	TGTGCCAGCAATAGCCGGGACAGATACAATGAGCAGTTCTTC	CASNSRDRYNEQFF
TRBV11-2	-	TRBJ2-1	-	TGTGCCAGCAGCCCCCGGACGGGTAGCTCCTACAATGAGCAGTTCTTC	CASSPRTGSSYNEQFF
TRBV29-1	-	TRBJ1-3	-	TGCAGCGTCCGCCGGGACCACTCTGGAAACACCATATATTTT	CSVRRDHSGNTIYF
TRBV20-1	many	TRBJ2-5	-	TGCAGTGCTACTGTAACTAGTTTAGAGACCCAGTACTTC	CSATVTSLETQYF
TRBV2	few	TRBJ2-1	-	TGTGCCAGCTCAATAGCCTATGAGCAGTTCTTC	CASSIAYEQFF
TRBV6-5	many	TRBJ1-2	-	TGTGCCAGCAGTCGAGCAGGGGTAGTAGACTATGGCTACACCTTC	CASSRAGVVDYGYTF
TRBV10-3	few	TRBJ2-7	TRBD1	TGTGCCATCAGTGAGTCAAGGACAGGCGAGCAGTACTTC	CAISESRTGEQYF
TRBV6-1	many	TRBJ1-1	-	TGTGCCAGCAGTGAACGGTGGGAGGGGACTGAAGCTTTCTTT	CASSERWEGTEAFF
TRBV13	many	TRBJ2-3	-	TGTGCCAGCAGCACCTCCCTACAGCTTACAAAGACTTATACGCAGTATTTT	CASSTSLQLTKTYTQYF
TRBV7-3	few	TRBJ2-3	TRBD2	TGTGCCAGCAGCTTAGGCGGGGGACCATCACTACCAGATACGCAGTATTTT	CASSLGGGPSLPDTQYF
TRBV4-2	-	TRBJ1-1	TRBD1	TGTGCCAGCAGCCAAGATCGAGGGACAGACACTGAAGCTTTCTTT	CASSQDRGTDTEAFF
TRBV10-3	-	TRBJ2-3	-	TGTGCCATCAGTGAAACTGCAGATACGCAGTATTTT	CAISETADTQYF
TRBV7-6	-	TRBJ2-3	-	TGTGCCAGCAGCCATTTCGGGGGCAGGTCTTTCTCGCCAGATACGCAGTATTTT	CASSHFGGRSFSPDTQYF
TRBV2	-	TRBJ1-5	-	TGTGCCAGCAGTCCGGCGGGGAGTGGGAATCAGCCCCAGCATTTT	CASSPAGSGNQPQHF
TRBV2	-	TRBJ1-3	-	TGTGCCAGCAGTGAACGTAACACCATATATTTT	CASSERNTIYF
TRBV18	few	TRBJ2-3	TRBD1	TGTGCCAGCTCACCAGGGGACAGGGTCACAGATACGCAGTATTTT	CASSPGDRVTDTQYF
TRBV7-9	-	TRBJ1-2	-	TGTGCCAGCAGCGGGGGCCACTATGGCTACACCTTC	CASSGGHYGYTF